This T cell receptor beta chain was sequenced during a study of shared clonotypes between healthy human individuals. Across the study: Per donor, CD8 memory used one plate, CD8 naive used two, CD4 memory used three and CD4 naive used three.

Profiled with immunoSEQ multiplex PCR; TCRdb holds only in-frame clones, not every one. The table lists about 1.1 million clones, 75% to 80% of them singletons. Looked up from germline, CDR1 is SGHRS and CDR2 is YFSETQ. The CDR3 is 16 amino acids. V lost 0 bases and J lost 0, with 11 bases in between. The chain recombines TRBV5-1 with TRBJ2-3; D gene uncertain. The sample comprised memory CD4+ T cells from PBMCs. Subset defined: CD45RA-negative fraction. This sequence originates from a man in his late teens or twenties in good health. Some clones in this sample may be carry-over from other donors' samples. This CDR3 is CASSLGVAVSTDTQYF. The CDR3 DNA reads as TGCGCCAGCAGCTTGGGCGTCGCGGTCAGCACAGATACGCAGTATTTT. The variable domain in full, completed from reference TRBV5-1 and TRBJ2-3, reads KAGVTQTPRYLIKTRGQQVTLSCSPISGHRSVSWYQQTPGQGLQFLFEYFSETQRNKGNFPGRFSGRQFSNSRSEMNVSTLELGDSALYLCASSLGVAVSTDTQYFGPGTRLTVL.